The entry that follows covers one TCR beta chain sequence. The data stem from a study of cytomegalovirus exposure and HLA in healthy donors. PCR amplification relied on 60 Vbeta primers (plus 13 Jbeta primers). TCRdb's table, derived via immunoSEQ multiplex PCR, lists solely in-frame clones and lacks some. The sample lists 150,000 to 180,000 clones; roughly 77% were seen once. V shed 6 bases and J 2 bases; nucleotides not matched to a gene: 4. In germline, CDR1 is SQVTM, CDR2 ANQGSEA. The CDR3 length is 12 residues. The specimen sequenced was PBMCs. The chain recombines TRBV29-1 with TRBJ2-7; 7 positions match TRBD1. The clonotype comes from a man between 25 and 39 years old in good health and CMV-seropositive. The CDR3: CSVVQGTYEQYF. Written as DNA, the CDR3 is TGCAGCGTAGTACAGGGGACCTACGAGCAGTACTTC.